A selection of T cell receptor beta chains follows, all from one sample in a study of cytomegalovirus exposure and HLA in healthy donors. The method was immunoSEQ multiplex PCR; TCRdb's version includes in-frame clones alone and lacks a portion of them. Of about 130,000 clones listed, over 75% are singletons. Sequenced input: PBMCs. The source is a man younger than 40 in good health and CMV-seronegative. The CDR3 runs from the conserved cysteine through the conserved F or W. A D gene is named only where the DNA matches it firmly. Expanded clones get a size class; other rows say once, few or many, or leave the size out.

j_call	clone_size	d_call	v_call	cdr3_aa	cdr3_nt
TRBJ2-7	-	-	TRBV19	CASSAGTLSYKQYF	TGTGCCAGTAGTGCCGGGACACTCAGTTACAAGCAGTACTTC
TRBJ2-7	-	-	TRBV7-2	CASSSTRSGLSEQYF	TGTGCCAGCAGCTCCACACGATCGGGTCTATCCGAGCAGTACTTC
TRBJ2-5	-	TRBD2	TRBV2	CASGAGGNKETQYF	TGTGCCAGCGGTGCGGGAGGAAATAAAGAGACCCAGTACTTC
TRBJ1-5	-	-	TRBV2	CATSQQGRGQPQHF	TGTGCCACCTCACAACAGGGCCGGGGTCAGCCCCAGCATTTT
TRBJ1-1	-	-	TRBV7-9	CASSLVQGGFKTEAFF	TGTGCCAGCAGCTTAGTACAGGGAGGGTTCAAGACTGAAGCTTTCTTT
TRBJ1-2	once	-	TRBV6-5	CASSSPRQGNYGYTF	TGTGCCAGCAGTTCCCCGAGGCAGGGGAACTATGGCTACACCTTC
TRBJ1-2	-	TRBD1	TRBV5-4	CASSPGTGDSYGYTF	TGTGCCAGCAGCCCGGGGACAGGGGATAGTTATGGCTACACCTTC
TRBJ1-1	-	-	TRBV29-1	CSVGQRGNTEAFF	TGCAGCGTTGGGCAAAGGGGGAACACTGAAGCTTTCTTT
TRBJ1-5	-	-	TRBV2	CASTGSPYQPQHF	TGTGCTAGCACCGGGTCCCCGTATCAGCCCCAGCATTTT
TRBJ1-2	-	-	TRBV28	CASSTAGRLLTSYGYTF	TGTGCCAGCAGTACAGCGGGACGCCTCCTAACTAGCTATGGCTACACCTTC
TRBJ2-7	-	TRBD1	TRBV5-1	CASSLDPGQGIMKQYF	TGCGCCAGCAGCTTAGACCCGGGACAGGGGATAATGAAGCAGTACTTC
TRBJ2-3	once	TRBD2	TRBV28	CASSPWGREEADTQYF	TGTGCCAGCAGTCCCTGGGGGCGGGAGGAGGCAGATACGCAGTATTTT
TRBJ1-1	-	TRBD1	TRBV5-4	CASSPPGQLNTEAFF	TGTGCCAGCAGCCCCCCGGGACAGTTGAACACTGAAGCTTTCTTT
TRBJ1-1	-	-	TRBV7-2	CASSLVRGAAEAFF	TGTGCCAGCAGCTTAGTTCGGGGGGCGGCTGAAGCTTTCTTT
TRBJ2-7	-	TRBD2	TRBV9	CASSVVAGGLEQYF	TGTGCCAGCAGCGTAGTAGCGGGGGGGCTCGAGCAGTACTTC
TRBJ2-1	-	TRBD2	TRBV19	CASTQVRGLASSYNEQFF	TGTGCCAGTACTCAAGTTCGGGGACTAGCAAGCTCCTACAATGAGCAGTTCTTC
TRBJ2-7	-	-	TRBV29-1	CSVRDSTNEQYF	TGCAGCGTCCGAGACAGCACCAACGAGCAGTACTTC
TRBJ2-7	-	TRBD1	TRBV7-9	CASSAGQGFNEQYF	TGTGCCAGCAGCGCGGGACAGGGGTTTAACGAGCAGTACTTC
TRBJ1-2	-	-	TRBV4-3	CASSQDHRGWYGYTF	TGCGCCAGCAGCCAAGATCATCGGGGGTGGTATGGCTACACCTTC